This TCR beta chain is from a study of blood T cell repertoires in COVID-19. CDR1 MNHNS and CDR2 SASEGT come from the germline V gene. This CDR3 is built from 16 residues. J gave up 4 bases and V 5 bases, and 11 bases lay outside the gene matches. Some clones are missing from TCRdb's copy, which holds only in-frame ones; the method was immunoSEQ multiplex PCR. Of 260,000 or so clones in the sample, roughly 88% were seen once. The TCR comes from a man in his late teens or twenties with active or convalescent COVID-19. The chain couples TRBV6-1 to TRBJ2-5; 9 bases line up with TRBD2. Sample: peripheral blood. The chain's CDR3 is CASSQGVGSGGETQYF. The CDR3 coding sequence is TGTGCCAGCAGTCAAGGGGTTGGTAGCGGGGGAGAGACCCAGTACTTC.